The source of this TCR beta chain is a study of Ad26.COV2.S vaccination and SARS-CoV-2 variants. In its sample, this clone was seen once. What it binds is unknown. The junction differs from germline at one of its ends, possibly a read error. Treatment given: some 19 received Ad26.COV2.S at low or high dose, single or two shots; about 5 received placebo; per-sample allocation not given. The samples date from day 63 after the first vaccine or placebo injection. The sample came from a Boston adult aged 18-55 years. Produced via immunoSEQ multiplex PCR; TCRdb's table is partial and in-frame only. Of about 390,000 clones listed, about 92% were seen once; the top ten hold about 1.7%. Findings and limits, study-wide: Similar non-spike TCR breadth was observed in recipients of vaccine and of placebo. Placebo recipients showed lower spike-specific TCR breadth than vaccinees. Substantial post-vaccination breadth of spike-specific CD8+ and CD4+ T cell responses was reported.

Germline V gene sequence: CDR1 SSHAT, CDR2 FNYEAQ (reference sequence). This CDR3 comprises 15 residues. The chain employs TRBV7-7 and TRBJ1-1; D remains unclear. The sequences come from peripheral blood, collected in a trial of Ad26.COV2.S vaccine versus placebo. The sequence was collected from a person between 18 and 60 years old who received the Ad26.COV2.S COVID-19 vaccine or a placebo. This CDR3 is CASSLMGKSDTEAFF. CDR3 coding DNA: TGTGCTAGCAGCTTAATGGGTAAGTCGGACACTGAAGCTTTCTTT.